The present T cell receptor beta chain was sequenced within a study of cytotoxic CD8 clonotypes in ibrutinib-treated CLL. Study information: Patient counts were about twelve relapsed/refractory, some 14 treatment-naive and roughly 18 IGHV unmutated.

TCRdb's copy holds only in-frame clones and misses some; the assay was immunoSEQ multiplex PCR. Of over 75,000 clones listed, roughly 80% are singletons. The CDR3 consists of 15 residues. Between the trimmed V and J ends, which lost 4 bases and 0 bases, there was a span of 10 bases. Germline CDR1 is SGHRS and CDR2 is YFSETQ. In this sample, this clone turned up once. Its antigen remains unidentified. Study-wide findings and caveats: The study found clonality rose at ibrutinib response, then fell toward baseline at progression. Contraction or stability on treatment characterized the public clonotypes, which were uncommon.

Roughly 2 micrograms of genomic DNA from cryopreserved PBMCs went into TCR beta libraries. The receptor was derived from a human donor with chronic lymphocytic leukemia. The rearrangement uses TRBV5-1 and TRBJ2-2; D is possibly TRBD1 (5 bases). Sequenced here: PBMCs, sampled after 12 months of ibrutinib treatment. CDR3 in DNA: TGCGCCAGCAGCGTAGGGGCCGCGAACACCGGGGAGCTGTTTTTT. Amino acids: CASSVGAANTGELFF.